This TCR beta chain was observed in a study of early T cells in non-severe SARS-CoV-2 infection. About the study: With bulk RNA from unsorted whole blood as input, sequencing yielded unpaired chains. Study observations and caveats: Matching with VDJdb favored anti-spike CD8 responses (missing private and CD4 specificities).

On this clonotype: The antigen remains unidentified.

The germline CDR1 and CDR2 sequences are SGHTA and FQGNSA. V lost 8 bases, J lost 1 base, and 15 bases lay in between. This CDR3 comprises 15 residues. Individual cDNA molecules were tagged with unique molecular identifiers. TCRdb called the 5' RACE reads again in MiXCR, with one record for every CDR3 protein. Of 80,000 to 100,000 distinct CDR3 sequences listed, approximately 10% are singletons. The starting material was whole blood, obtained at baseline. The clonotype was recovered from an adult who was a healthcare worker with PCR-confirmed SARS-CoV-2 infection or an uninfected control (not recorded which). This sequence joins TRBV7-2 and TRBJ1-3; D possibly corresponds to TRBD1 (5 bases). The CDR3 sequence: CASAANGGSGNTIYF. CDR3 in DNA: TGTGCCAGCGCAGCCAACGGGGGGTCTGGAAACACCATATATTTT.